Following are 9 T cell receptor beta chains from one sample sequenced in a study of blood T cells in healthy people across ages. Sample-barcoded 5' priming and a J-beta primer mix drove a second PCR of about 6 to 12 cycles. TCRdb re-derived calls from the 5' RACE reads in MiXCR, one entry per CDR3 protein. Found here are about 930,000 distinct CDR3 sequences, roughly 28% of them singletons; the top ten hold about a tenth. This sample was also put to use in a study of T cells of mothers and their children.

The sample taken for sequencing was blood. These receptors came from a woman in her thirties or forties in good health.

This chain uses TRBV20-1 with TRBJ2-7; tentative D call: TRBD2 (6 bases). This CDR3 region has 15 residues. Germline V gene lookup returns CDR1 DFQATT and CDR2 SNEGSKA (reference sequence). Between the trimmed V and J ends, which lost 6 bases and 3 bases, there was a span of 21 bases. The CDR3 is CSANPDWGVSYEQYF. CDR3 DNA sequence: TGCAGTGCCAACCCTGACTGGGGGGTTAGCTACGAGCAGTACTTC.

The chain joins TRBV5-5 to TRBJ2-2; D possibly corresponds to TRBD1 (5 bases). In germline, CDR1 is SGHKS, CDR2 YYEKEE (reference sequence). This CDR3 contains 16 residues. V was pared by 2 bases and J by 4 bases, with 15 bases between. CDR3: CASSFNPGHSTGELFF. CDR3 DNA: TGTGCCAGCAGCTTTAACCCAGGGCATAGCACCGGGGAGCTGTTTTTT.

This chain uses TRBV2 with TRBJ2-5, with 12 bases that match TRBD2. The germline V gene has CDR1 SNHLY and CDR2 FYNNEI. V lost 6 bases, J lost 7 bases, and 9 bases stayed unmatched. The CDR3 totals 15 residues. Here the CDR3 DNA reads TGTGCCAGCAGAGGACTAGCGGGGCTTCGGGGGACCCAGTACTTC. This sequence encodes CASRGLAGLRGTQYF.

This clonotype has ten or more counts. The genes are TRBV20-1 and TRBJ2-1; 9 nucleotides agree with TRBD2. V was clipped by 0 bases and J by 5 bases; unmatched bases: 8. This CDR3 has 16 amino acids. Germline-derived CDR1 and CDR2 are DFQATT and SNEGSKA (reference sequence). For the CDR3, the DNA is TGCAGTGCTAGAGAGGTGCGGGGGGGTATAGACAATGAGCAGTTCTTC. Protein: CSAREVRGGIDNEQFF.

In this sample, this clonotype turned up many times. The chain combines TRBV9 with TRBJ2-7; D might be TRBD2 (5 bases). This CDR3 region has 15 residues. Trimming shortened V by 0 bases and J by 1 base, and 11 bases separated the two germline ends. CDR1 is SGDLS, CDR2 YYNGEE, per germline. The CDR3 DNA is TGTGCCAGCAGCGTAGGAGGGAGTCCGTCCTACGAGCAGTACTTC. It translates to CASSVGGSPSYEQYF.

With regard to this clonotype: The germline gene is not matched at one end of the junction; a read error may be the cause. The chain couples TRBV28 to TRBJ1-5; the D is unclear. The CDR3 contains 13 residues. The germline V gene encodes CDR1 MDHEN and CDR2 SYDVKM. The CDR3 reads CASSLSHNQSQHF. The CDR3 DNA follows: TGTGCCAGCAGTTTATCACACAATCAGTCCCAGCATTTT. Full variable domain (missing parts from reference TRBV28 and TRBJ1-5): DVKVTQSSRYLVKRTGEKVFLECVQDMDHENMFWYRQDPGLGLRLIYFSYDVKMKEKGDIPEGYSVSREKKERFSLILESASTNQTSMYLCASSLSHNQSQHFGDGTRLSIL.

V gene TRBV5-1 combines with J gene TRBJ2-1; tentative D call: TRBD2 (5 bases). V lost 6 bases, J lost 8 bases, and 18 bases lay in between. Germline V gives CDR1 SGHRS, CDR2 YFSETQ. The CDR3 covers 14 residues. The CDR3 is CASNQVGDRDEQFF. CDR3 DNA sequence: TGCGCCAGCAATCAAGTGGGAGATCGGGATGAGCAGTTCTTC.

This clonotype occurred many times. This chain links TRBV12-3 or TRBV12-4 with TRBJ2-1; D possibly corresponds to TRBD1 (5 bases). V lost 5 bases, J lost 5 bases, and 13 bases lay in between. There are 14 residues in the CDR3. Here the CDR3 reads CASSPTTVNNEQFF. The CDR3 DNA reads TGTGCCAGCAGTCCTACGACAGTAAACAATGAGCAGTTCTTC.

This clonotype appeared many times. The chain combines TRBV15 with TRBJ2-5; TRBD2 matches 10 bases. The junction had 2 bases not matched to a gene; V was cut back by 0 bases and J by 1 base. Germline CDR1 reads LNHNV; CDR2 reads YYDKDF (reference sequence). This CDR3 has 16 residues. Written as DNA, the CDR3 is TGTGCCACCAGCAGAGATTTAGCGGGGGGCCAAGAGACCCAGTACTTC. Translating it yields CATSRDLAGGQETQYF.